The 31 T cell receptor beta chains in this list originate from one sample, sequenced in a study of shared clonotypes between healthy human individuals (dated by TCRdb to 2018 to 2020). The library was made by the immunoSEQ multiplex PCR assay. In its TCRdb copy, this immuneACCESS table keeps in-frame sequences only and misses some clones. Where compared with another copy, unresolved V genes explain less than half of these, and the others have no known cause. For this sample there are approximately 980,000 clones; approximately 80% appear just once. About 1.5% of the sample is held by the ten biggest clonotypes. Input material: memory CD4+ T cells sorted from blood. Read against the paper, the sample's cell subset or site label means: CD45RA-negative fraction. These receptors all come from a man aged 18 to 29 in good health.

The V call is TRBV30, the J call TRBJ1-4; TRBD1 matches at 10 bases. Per the germline V gene, CDR1 is GTSNPN and CDR2 is SVGIG (reference sequence). The CDR3 covers 15 residues. The V gene end was trimmed by 4 bases and the J gene end by 6 bases; junction bases not matched to a gene: 8. This CDR3 reads CAWKRKGTGDEKLFF. CDR3 coding DNA: TGTGCCTGGAAAAGAAAGGGGACAGGGGATGAAAAACTGTTTTTT.

This rearrangement joins TRBV7-9 to TRBJ2-3; D is unclear. V was cut by 7 bases and J by 5 bases, with 4 bases left in between. Germline V lookup: CDR1 SEHNR, CDR2 FQNEAQ (reference sequence). The CDR3 length is 10 residues. As DNA, the CDR3 is TGTGCCAGCATGCAAGATACGCAGTATTTT. Amino acids: CASMQDTQYF.

The J gene is TRBJ2-5, the V gene TRBV18, with 9 bases fitting TRBD2. The CDR3 covers 15 residues. The germline V gene encodes CDR1 KGHSH and CDR2 LQKENI. Losses at the gene ends were 6 bases for V and 1 base for J; bases not matched to a gene: 6. CDR3 nucleotides: TGTGCCAGCTCGCCCTCGACTAGCGGCCAAGAGACCCAGTACTTC. The encoded protein is CASSPSTSGQETQYF.

This chain links TRBV27 with TRBJ1-2; possible D gene TRBD1, 6 bases. This CDR3 is 15 amino acids long. With 9 bases removed from V and 0 bases from J, the gap between germline ends came to 17 bases. The germline V gene encodes CDR1 MNHEY and CDR2 SMNVEV (reference sequence). As DNA, the CDR3 is TGTGCCAGTGGCACCCGGGACACCGCTAACTATGGCTACACCTTC. Its protein product is CASGTRDTANYGYTF.

The V call is TRBV5-1, the J call TRBJ2-6, with D possibly being TRBD2 (5 bases). This CDR3 is 17 amino acids long. Germline V lookup: CDR1 SGHRS, CDR2 YFSETQ. Trimming removed 4 bases from V and 0 bases from J, with 14 bases in between. The CDR3 DNA follows: TGCGCCAGCAGCGAGGGCAGCGGCCCCTCTGGGGCCAACGTCCTGACTTTC. It is translated as CASSEGSGPSGANVLTF.

This chain links TRBV19 with TRBJ2-6, with 8 nucleotides matching TRBD1. This CDR3 has 18 residues. CDR1 LNHDA and CDR2 SQIVND come from the germline V gene (reference sequence). V was clipped by 8 bases and J by 2 bases; unmatched bases: 14. The CDR3 loop is CASSTGVVLIAGANVLTF. In DNA form, the CDR3 reads TGTGCCAGTTCGACAGGGGTGGTTCTGATCGCTGGGGCCAACGTCCTGACTTTC.

The chain carries TRBV5-6 and TRBJ2-3, with TRBD2 as a possible D gene (7 bases). Germline V gene sequence: CDR1 SGHDT, CDR2 YYEEEE. This CDR3 region has 14 residues. Trimming pared 4 bases from V and 2 bases from J, leaving 11 bases between. The CDR3 bases are TGTGCCAGCAGCACGGGGGGCCACACAGATACGCAGTATTTT. This sequence encodes CASSTGGHTDTQYF.

With respect to this clone: Distinct nucleotide sequences in the sample also encode this CDR3. The chain is built from TRBV5-1 and TRBJ2-1, with 7 bases that match TRBD2. Germline values: CDR1 SGHRS, CDR2 YFSETQ. The CDR3 spans 15 residues. The ends lost 2 bases at V and 1 base at J; junction bases unmatched: 3. The CDR3 is CASSFTGGSYNEQFF. The CDR3 region has the DNA TGCGCCAGCAGCTTCACGGGGGGTTCCTACAATGAGCAGTTCTTC.

The chain carries TRBV5-4 and TRBJ2-1; 9 bases line up with TRBD2. CDR1 and CDR2 (germline): SGHNT, YYREEE (reference sequence). V trimming: 0 bases; J trimming: 10 bases; junction bases outside the gene matches: 5. The CDR3 runs to 14 residues. The CDR3 spells CASSLVAGVGEQFF. The CDR3 DNA follows: TGTGCCAGCAGCTTGGTAGCGGGAGTCGGAGAGCAGTTCTTC.

This sequence joins TRBV28 and TRBJ1-4, with D uncertain. The V end lost 6 bases, the J end lost 4 bases, and 6 bases lay between the germline ends. This CDR3 has 12 residues. Germline lookup yields CDR1 MDHEN and CDR2 SYDVKM. The CDR3 is CASRQSNEKLFF. The DNA of the CDR3 is TGTGCCAGCAGGCAGAGTAATGAAAAACTGTTTTTT.

Comment on this clone: Other nucleotide sequences from this sample produce the same CDR3. V and J are TRBV30 and TRBJ2-6; D remains unclear. CDR1 is GTSNPN, CDR2 SVGIG, per germline (reference sequence). The CDR3 has 14 amino acids. V was pared by 0 bases and J by 0 bases, with 3 bases between. The CDR3 DNA follows: TGTGCCTGGAGTGTGGGCTCTGGGGCCAACGTCCTGACTTTC. Amino acids: CAWSVGSGANVLTF.

J is TRBJ2-5 and V is TRBV7-3; D may be TRBD1 or TRBD2 (6 bases each). V was trimmed by 5 bases and J by 4 bases, leaving 14 bases between them. CDR1 SGHTA and CDR2 FQGTGA come from the germline V gene. This CDR3 contains 14 residues. CDR3 protein: CASSPTGAGETQYF. CDR3 sequence (DNA): TGTGCCAGCAGCCCGACGGGGGCGGGAGAGACCCAGTACTTC.

The chain recombines TRBV25-1 with TRBJ2-1, with TRBD2 matching over 8 bases. The CDR3 runs 16 residues. After removal of 4 bases from V and 7 bases from J, the junction contained 12 bases not matched to a gene. Germline V gene sequence: CDR1 MGHDK, CDR2 SYGVNS. The CDR3 region is CASSGPGLGGLNEQFF. CDR3 bases: TGTGCCAGCAGTGGGCCGGGACTAGGGGGACTTAATGAGCAGTTCTTC.

The chain has TRBV19 and TRBJ2-7; 11 nucleotides agree with TRBD2. The trim removed 4 bases at V and 1 base at J, leaving 9 bases unmatched. The CDR3 runs to 17 residues. Germline CDR1 LNHDA, CDR2 SQIVND (reference sequence). The CDR3 loop is CASSTTLAGGPSYEQYF. In DNA, the CDR3 is TGTGCCAGTAGTACGACCTTAGCGGGAGGGCCGTCCTACGAGCAGTACTTC.

A single count supports this clone. CDR3 bases: TGTGCCAGTAGTATTAGCCCGGGACATAAACGATCGAACACCGGGGAGCTGTTTTTT. Amino acids: CASSISPGHKRSNTGELFF. The gene calls are TRBV19 and TRBJ2-2; D may be TRBD1 (6 bases). Between the trimmed V and J ends, which lost 3 bases and 0 bases, there was a span of 20 bases. The length of the CDR3 is 19 residues. Germline loops: CDR1 LNHDA, CDR2 SQIVND (reference sequence).

The CDR3 nucleotides are TGTGCCAGCAGTTACTCCAGGACAGCCTCCTACAATGAGCAGTTCTTC. Translating gives CASSYSRTASYNEQFF. The chain recombines TRBV6-5 with TRBJ2-1; D may be TRBD1 (6 bases). Trimming left V 0 bases short and J 0 bases short, with 9 bases between. Germline lookup yields CDR1 MNHEY and CDR2 SVGAGI. CDR3 size: 16 residues.

The chain carries TRBV28 and TRBJ2-4, with TRBD1 identical over 12 bases. The J segment lost 7 bases and the V segment lost 5 bases, leaving 9 bases of the junction unmatched. This CDR3 has 16 amino acids. CDR1 and CDR2 from the germline V gene are MDHEN and SYDVKM. The CDR3 DNA is TGTGCCAGCAGTCCCTCCCCGGGACAGGGGGCGAACATTCAGTACTTC. This gives the protein CASSPSPGQGANIQYF.

The chain links TRBV6-1 to TRBJ2-1; 10 bases are a match to TRBD2. After removal of 6 bases from V and 7 bases from J, the junction contained 6 bases not matched to a gene. This CDR3 region has 14 residues. Per germline, CDR1 MNHNS and CDR2 SASEGT. CDR3 coding DNA: TGTGCCAGCAGGCCGGGACTAGCGAAGAATGAGCAGTTCTTC. Translation: CASRPGLAKNEQFF.

The genes are TRBV18 and TRBJ2-3, with TRBD1 identical over 7 bases. Trimming at V came to 6 bases and at J to 2 bases, leaving 8 bases not matched to a gene. Germline CDR1 reads KGHSH; CDR2 reads LQKENI. The CDR3 length is 15 residues. This chain's CDR3 is CASSGRDSLTDTQYF. The CDR3, as DNA: TGTGCCAGCTCCGGCCGGGACAGCCTCACAGATACGCAGTATTTT.

The V call is TRBV18, the J call TRBJ2-1; TRBD2 aligns across 12 bases. The CDR3 runs 19 residues. V was pared by 2 bases and J by 0 bases, with 8 bases of the junction left unmatched. The germline CDR1 and CDR2 sequences are KGHSH and LQKENI. The CDR3 loop reads CASSPKGTSGLYSYNEQFF. CDR3 nucleotide sequence: TGTGCCAGCTCACCAAAAGGGACTAGCGGGTTGTACTCCTACAATGAGCAGTTCTTC. The full variable domain, with the rest looked up from reference TRBV18 and TRBJ2-1, is NAGVMQNPRHLVRRRGQEARLRCSPMKGHSHVYWYRQLPEEGLKFMVYLQKENIIDESGMPKERFSAEFPKEGPSILRIQQVVRGDSAAYFCASSPKGTSGLYSYNEQFFGPGTRLTVL.

This clone has a handful of counts. Sequence at one end of the junction differs from germline and may be a read error. The V gene is TRBV7-7, the J gene TRBJ1-1; D possibly corresponds to TRBD1 (5 bases). Per the germline V gene, CDR1 is SSHAT and CDR2 is FNYEAQ (reference sequence). The CDR3 loop spans 15 amino acids. The CDR3 loop is CASSALPGGGTEAFF. The CDR3, as DNA: TGTGCTAGCAGCGCCCTCCCGGGGGGGGGAACTGAAGCTTTCTTT. Full variable domain (missing parts from reference TRBV7-7 and TRBJ1-1): GAGVSQSPRYKVTKRGQDVTLRCDPISSHATLYWYQQALGQGPEFLTYFNYEAQPDKSGLPSDRFSAERPEGSISTLTIQRTEQRDSAMYRCASSALPGGGTEAFFGQGTRLTVV.

The chain links TRBV18 to TRBJ1-2, with D maybe TRBD1 (6 bases). V lost 0 bases, J lost 7 bases, and 18 bases lay in between. The CDR3 is 16 residues long. Per germline, CDR1 KGHSH and CDR2 LQKENI. The DNA for the CDR3 is TGTGCCAGCTCACCACCGTGGGGGGCGCAAGGTGGTGGCTACACCTTC. Translated, it gives CASSPPWGAQGGGYTF.

Concerning this clone itself: This same CDR3 is encoded by further DNA sequences in the sample. CDR3 sequence (DNA): TGTGCCAGCAGCCCAAGGACAGGGAGAGAGACCCAGTACTTC. Encoded protein: CASSPRTGRETQYF. V gene TRBV7-2 combines with J gene TRBJ2-5; 8 bases map to TRBD1. CDR3 length: 14 residues. In germline, CDR1 is SGHTA, CDR2 FQGNSA. V shed 5 bases, J shed 4 bases, and the junction held 6 bases outside the gene matches.

This rearrangement joins TRBV19 to TRBJ1-2, with D unresolved. With 4 bases removed from V and 4 bases from J, the gap between germline ends came to 10 bases. Germline V gives CDR1 LNHDA, CDR2 SQIVND (reference sequence). This CDR3 region has 13 residues. The CDR3 is CASSKSRGYGYTF. The CDR3 DNA is TGTGCCAGTAGTAAATCGAGAGGCTATGGCTACACCTTC. The full variable domain, with the rest looked up from reference TRBV19 and TRBJ1-2, is DGGITQSPKYLFRKEGQNVTLSCEQNLNHDAMYWYRQDPGQGLRLIYYSQIVNDFQKGDIAEGYSVSREKKESFPLTVTSAQKNPTAFYLCASSKSRGYGYTFGSGTRLTVV.

This clone was detected only a few times. Other DNA variants within this sample encode the same CDR3. This sequence joins TRBV20-1 and TRBJ2-5; D call uncertain. Trimming removed 3 bases from V and 2 bases from J, with 1 base in between. CDR3 length: 10 residues. Looked up from germline, CDR1 is DFQATT and CDR2 is SNEGSKA (reference sequence). CDR3 amino acids: CSARQETQYF. The CDR3 nucleotides are TGCAGTGCTAGGCAAGAGACCCAGTACTTC.

V is TRBV18 and J is TRBJ1-2; no clear D. Germline CDR1 reads KGHSH; CDR2 reads LQKENI. Trimming cost V 4 bases and J 2 bases, with 11 bases left between them. The CDR3 is 14 amino acids. Here the CDR3 DNA reads TGTGCCAGCTCACGGACCGACCTCAACTATGGCTACACCTTC. Protein: CASSRTDLNYGYTF.

This clone was seen only once. This chain uses TRBV5-1 with TRBJ2-7; TRBD1 matches 9 bases. The ends lost 5 bases at V and 3 bases at J; junction bases unmatched: 12. Germline CDR1 and CDR2: SGHRS and YFSETQ. The CDR3 totals 16 residues. The CDR3 bases are TGCGCCAGCAGTGGGGCCCCGGGACAGGGAATCTACGAGCAGTACTTC. As protein: CASSGAPGQGIYEQYF.

The sample holds a few counts of this clone. The same CDR3 is also encoded by other DNA sequences in this sample. DNA for the CDR3: TGCGCCAGCAGCTTGACGGGCACGGGCACCTATGGCTACACCTTC. As protein: CASSLTGTGTYGYTF. The J gene is TRBJ1-2, the V gene TRBV5-1, with D unresolved. V lost 1 base, J lost 4 bases, and 14 bases lay in between. The CDR3 loop spans 15 amino acids. Germline loops: CDR1 SGHRS, CDR2 YFSETQ. Variable domain in full (rest from reference TRBV5-1 and TRBJ1-2): KAGVTQTPRYLIKTRGQQVTLSCSPISGHRSVSWYQQTPGQGLQFLFEYFSETQRNKGNFPGRFSGRQFSNSRSEMNVSTLELGDSALYLCASSLTGTGTYGYTFGSGTRLTVV.

The CDR3 loop is CASGPSGTGLGYTF. The DNA of the CDR3 is TGTGCTAGTGGCCCGTCCGGGACAGGTTTAGGCTACACCTTC. The V call is TRBV12-5, the J call TRBJ1-2, with 8 bases lining up with TRBD1. Germline values: CDR1 LGHNT, CDR2 FRNRAP. The CDR3 is 14 amino acids. V lost 6 bases, J lost 8 bases, and 11 bases stayed unmatched.

The chain links TRBV6-6 to TRBJ1-5; D gene uncertain. With 0 bases removed from V and 0 bases from J, the gap between germline ends came to 6 bases. The germline CDR1 and CDR2 sequences are MNHNY and SVGAGI (reference sequence). This CDR3 is built from 15 residues. The CDR3 sequence is CASSYSIASNQPQHF. CDR3 sequence (DNA): TGTGCCAGCAGTTACTCGATAGCTAGCAATCAGCCCCAGCATTTT.

A few counts support this clone. V usage is TRBV5-1 and J usage is TRBJ2-7, with TRBD2 identical over 12 bases. This CDR3 spans 14 amino acids. Germline values: CDR1 SGHRS, CDR2 YFSETQ. V was pared by 4 bases and J by 4 bases, with 3 bases of the junction left unmatched. CDR3 DNA sequence: TGCGCCAGCAGCCGGACTAGCGGGGCATACGAGCAGTACTTC. This encodes CASSRTSGAYEQYF.